This T cell receptor (beta chain) was captured by sequencing in a study of OX40 agonist ivuxolimab in advanced cancers. Study results and limitations: Clonal expansion by week 6 occurred in CD4+ and CD8+ blood T cells (at 0.1 to 3.0 mg/kg).

This clone was counted a few times. Its antigen remains unidentified. The assay was immunoSEQ multiplex PCR, and TCRdb's table has in-frame clones only and misses some. Of about 82,000 clones listed, about 85% are singletons. Per the germline V gene, CDR1 is LNHNV and CDR2 is YYDKDF (reference sequence). The CDR3 has 13 amino acids. The V end was cut by 1 base, the J end by 5 bases, with 5 bases between. This chain links TRBV15 with TRBJ1-4; D uncertain. This clonotype was sampled from an adult with an advanced solid tumor such as melanoma, head and neck, liver or kidney cancer. Material: CD4+ or CD8+ T cells sorted from blood, obtained in a trial of the OX40 agonist ivuxolimab. The CDR3 coding sequence is TGTGCCACCAGCAGAGTAGAAAATGAAAAACTGTTTTTT. It translates to CATSRVENEKLFF.